One and the same sample provided the 9 T cell receptor beta chains below, sequenced in a study of cytomegalovirus exposure and HLA in healthy donors. Use of 60 Vbeta and 13 Jbeta primers characterized the PCR. Assay used: immunoSEQ multiplex PCR; TCRdb lists only in-frame clones, some missing. The sample shows about 140,000 clones, more than 70% of them seen only once. Material for sequencing was PBMCs. Source of these receptors: a male donor in good health and CMV-seronegative.

The chain has TRBV2 and TRBJ2-3; 12 positions agree with TRBD2. The CDR3 has 17 amino acids. Germline lookup yields CDR1 SNHLY and CDR2 FYNNEI. V was clipped by 3 bases and J by 2 bases; unmatched bases: 6. The CDR3 sequence is CASSDLLAGGLTDTQYF. Here the CDR3 DNA reads TGTGCCAGCAGTGATCTACTAGCGGGGGGCCTCACAGATACGCAGTATTTT.

The chain has TRBV6-5 and TRBJ1-2; 7 bases are a match to TRBD1. Germline V gives CDR1 MNHEY, CDR2 SVGAGI. The CDR3 covers 14 residues. The ends lost 5 bases at V and 3 bases at J; junction bases unmatched: 6. The CDR3 loop is CASSPAQGDYGYTF. CDR3 DNA: TGTGCCAGCAGTCCCGCTCAGGGGGACTATGGCTACACCTTC.

This clone appeared a single time. The J gene is TRBJ1-1, the V gene TRBV4-1; unclear D gene. V lost 0 bases, J lost 7 bases, and 9 bases lay in between. This CDR3 region has 13 residues. Germline V gene sequence: CDR1 MGHRA, CDR2 YSYEKL. The CDR3 sequence is CASSQEQIIEAFF. The CDR3 bases are TGCGCCAGCAGCCAAGAACAGATTATTGAAGCTTTCTTT.

Of note for this clone: The conserved phenylalanine or tryptophan is not found at the CDR3 terminus, so this likely reflects a read error. V usage is TRBV6-6 and J usage is TRBJ1-6; 10 bases fit TRBD1. CDR3 length: 15 amino acids. CDR1 is MNHNY, CDR2 SVGAGI, per germline (reference sequence). Trimming took 2 bases from V and 8 from J; bases not matched to a gene: 3. The CDR3 bases are TGTGCCAGCAGTTACGGGGACAGGGGTTATTCACCCCTCCACCTT. Its protein product is CASSYGDRGYSPLHL.

CDR3 residues: CASSPGQGNTEAFF. The CDR3 coding sequence is TGCGCCAGCAGCCCCGGACAGGGGAACACTGAAGCTTTCTTT. The chain joins TRBV5-1 to TRBJ1-1; TRBD1 agrees at 8 bases. Germline-derived CDR1 and CDR2 are SGHRS and YFSETQ. This CDR3 contains 14 residues. Unmatched junction bases numbered 3, after V lost 4 bases and J lost 1 base.

The chain uses TRBV15 and TRBJ1-4, with 7 bases fitting TRBD1. CDR3 size: 13 residues. Germline-derived CDR1 and CDR2 are LNHNV and YYDKDF (reference sequence). V dropped 6 bases and J dropped 7; count of bases not matched to a gene: 5. CDR3: CATRRGQGEKLFF. For the CDR3, the DNA is TGTGCCACCAGGAGGGGGCAAGGTGAAAAACTGTTTTTT.

The rearrangement joins TRBV9 to TRBJ2-2; no reliable D call. Germline V lookup: CDR1 SGDLS, CDR2 YYNGEE. This CDR3 is built from 12 residues. With 4 bases removed from V and 4 bases from J, the gap between germline ends came to 5 bases. CDR3 loop: CASSISTGELFF. The CDR3 region has the DNA TGTGCCAGCAGCATCAGCACCGGGGAGCTGTTTTTT.

The V gene is TRBV27, the J gene TRBJ2-5, with D possibly matching TRBD2 (6 bases). Germline V gives CDR1 MNHEY, CDR2 SMNVEV (reference sequence). Deletions cut 3 bases from V and 4 bases from J, with 12 bases between. The CDR3 totals 14 residues. DNA for the CDR3: TGTGCCAGCAGTTTGAGGAGGGTCGGAGAGACCCAGTACTTC. Residues: CASSLRRVGETQYF.

The gene calls are TRBV25-1 and TRBJ2-7; D gene unclear. With 1 base removed from V and 5 bases from J, the gap between germline ends came to 12 bases. This CDR3 comprises 14 residues. Germline CDR1 MGHDK, CDR2 SYGVNS. CDR3 sequence reads: CASSESRSRDEQYF. DNA of the CDR3: TGTGCCAGCAGTGAATCTCGTTCCCGAGACGAGCAGTACTTC.